Here is one TCR beta chain with its context. This entry is derived from a study of patients and donors after allogeneic stem cell transplantation. TCRdb passed the RT-PCR reads through MiXCR, listing each CDR3 protein once. The sample shows roughly 880,000 distinct CDR3 sequences, about 20% of them seen only once. Trimming took 4 bases from V and 2 from J; bases not matched to a gene: 5. The CDR3 spans 16 residues. The germline V gene has CDR1 SGHAT and CDR2 FQNNGV. The source of this sequence is a human donor who was either an allogeneic HSCT recipient or a stem cell or donor lymphocyte infusion donor (not recorded which). It is not recorded whose cells these are; they may come from a transplant donor. Sample: blood, either unsorted or a sorted T cell fraction (not recorded which). The chain joins TRBV11-2 to TRBJ2-3; 11 positions match TRBD2. The CDR3 sequence: CASSSSSGGPTDTQYF. The CDR3 DNA follows: TGTGCCAGCAGCTCCTCTAGCGGGGGGCCCACAGATACGCAGTATTTT.